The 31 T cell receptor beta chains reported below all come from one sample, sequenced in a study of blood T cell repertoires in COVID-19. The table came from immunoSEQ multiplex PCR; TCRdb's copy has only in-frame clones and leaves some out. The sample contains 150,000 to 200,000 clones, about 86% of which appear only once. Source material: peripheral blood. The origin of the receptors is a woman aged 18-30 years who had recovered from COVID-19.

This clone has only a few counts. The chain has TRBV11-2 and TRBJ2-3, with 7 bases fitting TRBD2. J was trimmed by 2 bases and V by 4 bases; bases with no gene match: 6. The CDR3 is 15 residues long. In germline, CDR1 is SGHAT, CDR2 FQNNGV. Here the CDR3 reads CASSSSGGNTDTQYF. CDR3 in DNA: TGTGCCAGCAGCTCCTCGGGGGGAAACACAGATACGCAGTATTTT.

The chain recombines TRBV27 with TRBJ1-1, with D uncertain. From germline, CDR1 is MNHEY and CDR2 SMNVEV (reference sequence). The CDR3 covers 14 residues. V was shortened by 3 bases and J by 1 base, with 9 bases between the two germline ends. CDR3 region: CASSFWSGNTEAFF. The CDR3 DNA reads TGTGCCAGCAGTTTTTGGAGCGGGAACACTGAAGCTTTCTTT.

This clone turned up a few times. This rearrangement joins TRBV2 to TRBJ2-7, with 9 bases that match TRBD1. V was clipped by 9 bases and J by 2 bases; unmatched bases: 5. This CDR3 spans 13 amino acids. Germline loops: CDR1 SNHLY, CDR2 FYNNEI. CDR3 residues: CASRQGGAYEQYV. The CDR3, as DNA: TGTGCCAGTAGACAGGGGGGAGCCTACGAGCAGTACGTC.

CDR3: CASSSLRDRNTEAFF. CDR3 coding DNA: TGTGCCAGCAGTTCCCTCCGGGACAGGAACACTGAAGCTTTCTTT. The chain employs TRBV6-5 and TRBJ1-1; 7 positions match TRBD1. Germline loops: CDR1 MNHEY, CDR2 SVGAGI. The CDR3 sequence is 15 residues long. The trim removed 4 bases at V and 1 base at J, leaving 6 bases unmatched.

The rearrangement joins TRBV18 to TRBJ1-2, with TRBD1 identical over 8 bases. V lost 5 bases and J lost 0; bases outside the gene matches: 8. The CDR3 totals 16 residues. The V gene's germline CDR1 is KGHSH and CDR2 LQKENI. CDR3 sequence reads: CASSEGQDGSNYGYTF. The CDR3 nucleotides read TGTGCCAGCTCAGAGGGACAGGACGGTTCTAACTATGGCTACACCTTC.

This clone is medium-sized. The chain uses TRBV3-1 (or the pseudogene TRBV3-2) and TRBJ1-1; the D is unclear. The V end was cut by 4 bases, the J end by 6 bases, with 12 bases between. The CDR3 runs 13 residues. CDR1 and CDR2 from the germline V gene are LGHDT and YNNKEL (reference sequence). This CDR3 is CASSLTGYAEAFF. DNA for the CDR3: TGTGCCAGCAGCCTGACGGGATACGCTGAAGCTTTCTTT.

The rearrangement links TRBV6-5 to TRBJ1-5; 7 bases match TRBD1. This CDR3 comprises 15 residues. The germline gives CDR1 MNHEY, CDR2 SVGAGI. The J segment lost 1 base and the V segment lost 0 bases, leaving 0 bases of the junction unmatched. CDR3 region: CASSYSGQSNQPQHF. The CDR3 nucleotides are TGTGCCAGCAGTTACTCGGGACAGAGCAATCAGCCCCAGCATTTT.

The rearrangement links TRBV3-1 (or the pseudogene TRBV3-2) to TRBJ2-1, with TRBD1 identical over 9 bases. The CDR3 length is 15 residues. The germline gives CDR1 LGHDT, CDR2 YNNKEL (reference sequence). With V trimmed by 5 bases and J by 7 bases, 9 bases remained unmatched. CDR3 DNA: TGTGCCAGCAGCACGCGACAGGGGGTGGGGAATGAGCAGTTCTTC. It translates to CASSTRQGVGNEQFF.

CDR3 coding DNA: TGTGCCAGCAGCACTAGCGGGAGGGCAGGCAATGAGCAGTTCTTC. As protein: CASSTSGRAGNEQFF. The V and J genes are TRBV9 and TRBJ2-1; the match to TRBD2 covers 13 bases. The length of the CDR3 is 15 residues. J was trimmed by 6 bases and V by 4 bases; bases with no gene match: 4. Germline V lookup: CDR1 SGDLS, CDR2 YYNGEE.

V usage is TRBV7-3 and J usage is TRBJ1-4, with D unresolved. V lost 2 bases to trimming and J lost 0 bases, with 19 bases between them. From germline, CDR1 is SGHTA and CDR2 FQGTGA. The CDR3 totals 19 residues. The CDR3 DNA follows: TGTGCCAGCAGCTTAGGGCCTACACACTGGGCCGCAACTAATGAAAAACTGTTTTTT. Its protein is CASSLGPTHWAATNEKLFF.

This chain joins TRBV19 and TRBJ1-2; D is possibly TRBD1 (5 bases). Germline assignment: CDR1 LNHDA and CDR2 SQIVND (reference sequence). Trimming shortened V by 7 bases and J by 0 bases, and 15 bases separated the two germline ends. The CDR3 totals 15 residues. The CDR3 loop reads CASTSGQQTNYGYTF. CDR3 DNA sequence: TGTGCCAGTACCTCAGGGCAGCAGACTAACTATGGCTACACCTTC.

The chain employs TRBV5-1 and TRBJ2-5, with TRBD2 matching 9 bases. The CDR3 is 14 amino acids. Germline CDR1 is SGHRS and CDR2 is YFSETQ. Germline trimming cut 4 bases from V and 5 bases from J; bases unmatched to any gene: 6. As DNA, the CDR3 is TGCGCCAGCAGCGTCGGGACTAGCCTTGAGACCCAGTACTTC. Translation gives CASSVGTSLETQYF.

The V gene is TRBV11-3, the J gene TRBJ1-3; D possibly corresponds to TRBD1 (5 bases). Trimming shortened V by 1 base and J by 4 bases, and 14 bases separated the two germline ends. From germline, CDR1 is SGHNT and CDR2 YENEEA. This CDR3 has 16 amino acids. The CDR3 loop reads CASSLVFTGDGNTIYF. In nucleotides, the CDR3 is TGTGCCAGCAGCTTAGTGTTCACAGGTGACGGAAACACCATATATTTT.

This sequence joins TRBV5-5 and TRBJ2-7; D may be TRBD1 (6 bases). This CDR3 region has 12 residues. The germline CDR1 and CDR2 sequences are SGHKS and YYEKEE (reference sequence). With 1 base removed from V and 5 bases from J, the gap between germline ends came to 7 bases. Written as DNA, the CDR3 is TGTGCCAGCAGCTTGCAGGGGAACGAGCAGTACTTC. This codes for CASSLQGNEQYF.

The CDR3 sequence: CASTLHGGASYEQYF. CDR3 nucleotide sequence: TGCGCCAGCACCCTCCACGGAGGAGCCTCCTACGAGCAGTACTTC. The V call is TRBV5-1, the J call TRBJ2-7; D perhaps matches TRBD2 (5 bases). V dropped 6 bases and J dropped 0 bases, with 16 bases sitting between them. Germline CDR1 is SGHRS and CDR2 is YFSETQ. The CDR3 length is 15 residues.

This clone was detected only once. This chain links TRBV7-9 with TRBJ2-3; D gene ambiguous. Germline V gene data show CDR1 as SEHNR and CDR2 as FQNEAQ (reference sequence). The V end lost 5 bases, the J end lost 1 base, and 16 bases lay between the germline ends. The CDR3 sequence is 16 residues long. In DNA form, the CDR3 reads TGTGCCAGCAGCACCAGCGCCGGGTTGGGCACAGATACGCAGTATTTT. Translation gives CASSTSAGLGTDTQYF.

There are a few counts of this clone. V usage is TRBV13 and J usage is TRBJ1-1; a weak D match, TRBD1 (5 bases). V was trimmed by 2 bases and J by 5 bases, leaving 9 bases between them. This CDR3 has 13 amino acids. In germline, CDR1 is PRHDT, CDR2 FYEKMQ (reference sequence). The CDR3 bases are TGTGCCAGCAGCTTAAAGGGGCAAACTGAAGCTTTCTTT. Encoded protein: CASSLKGQTEAFF. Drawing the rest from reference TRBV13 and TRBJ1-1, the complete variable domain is AAGVIQSPRHLIKEKRETATLKCYPIPRHDTVYWYQQGPGQDPQFLISFYEKMQSDKGSIPDRFSAQQFSDYHSELNMSSLELGDSALYFCASSLKGQTEAFFGQGTRLTVV.

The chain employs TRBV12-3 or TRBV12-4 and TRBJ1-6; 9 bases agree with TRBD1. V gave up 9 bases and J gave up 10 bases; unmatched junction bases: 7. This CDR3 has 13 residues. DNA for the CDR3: TGTGCCAGTAGTGGGACAGGGAACTCACCCCTCCACTTT. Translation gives CASSGTGNSPLHF.

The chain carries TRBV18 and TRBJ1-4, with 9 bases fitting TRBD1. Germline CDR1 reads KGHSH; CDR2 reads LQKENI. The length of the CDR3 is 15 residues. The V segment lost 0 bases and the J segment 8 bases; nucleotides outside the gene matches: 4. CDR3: CASSPPRTGVEKLFF. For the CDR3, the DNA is TGTGCCAGCTCACCACCTCGGACAGGGGTGGAAAAACTGTTTTTT.

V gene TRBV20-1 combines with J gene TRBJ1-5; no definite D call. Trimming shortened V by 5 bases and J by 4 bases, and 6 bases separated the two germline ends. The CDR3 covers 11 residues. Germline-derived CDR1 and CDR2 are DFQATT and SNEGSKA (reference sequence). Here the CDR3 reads CSASPNQPQHF. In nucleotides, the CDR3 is TGCAGTGCTTCCCCAAATCAGCCCCAGCATTTT.

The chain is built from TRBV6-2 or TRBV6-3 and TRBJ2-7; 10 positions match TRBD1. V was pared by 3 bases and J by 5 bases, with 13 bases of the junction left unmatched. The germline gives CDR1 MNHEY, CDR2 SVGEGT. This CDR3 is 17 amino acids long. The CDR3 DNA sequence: TGTGCCAGCAGTTATAATCCAGCGAGGACAGGGGGTGACGAGCAGTACTTC. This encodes CASSYNPARTGGDEQYF.

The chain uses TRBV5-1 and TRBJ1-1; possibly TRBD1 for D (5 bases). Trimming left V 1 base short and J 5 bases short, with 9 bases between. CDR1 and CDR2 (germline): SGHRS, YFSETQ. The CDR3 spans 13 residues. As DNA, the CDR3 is TGCGCCAGCAGCTTGCAGGGATCAACTGAAGCTTTCTTT. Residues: CASSLQGSTEAFF.

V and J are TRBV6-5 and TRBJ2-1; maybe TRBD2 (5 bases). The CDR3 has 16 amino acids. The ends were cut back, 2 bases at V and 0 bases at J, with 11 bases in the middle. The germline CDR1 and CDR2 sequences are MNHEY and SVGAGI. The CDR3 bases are TGTGCCAGCAGTTACCTCAGCGGTGGCTCCTACAATGAGCAGTTCTTC. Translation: CASSYLSGGSYNEQFF.

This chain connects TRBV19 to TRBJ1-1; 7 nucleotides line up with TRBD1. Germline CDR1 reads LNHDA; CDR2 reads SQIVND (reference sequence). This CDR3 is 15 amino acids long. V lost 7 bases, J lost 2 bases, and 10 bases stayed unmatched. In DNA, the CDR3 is TGTGCCAGTAATTCCGGGGACAGCAAAAACACTGAAGCTTTCTTT. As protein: CASNSGDSKNTEAFF.

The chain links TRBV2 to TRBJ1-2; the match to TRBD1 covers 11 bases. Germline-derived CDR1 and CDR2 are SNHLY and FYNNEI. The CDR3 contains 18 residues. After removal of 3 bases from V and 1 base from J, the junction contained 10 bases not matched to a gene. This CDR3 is CASSDRQDRGRDNYGYTF. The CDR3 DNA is TGTGCCAGCAGTGACCGACAGGACAGGGGGCGAGATAACTATGGCTACACCTTC. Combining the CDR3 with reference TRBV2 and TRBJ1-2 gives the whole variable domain EPEVTQTPSHQVTQMGQEVILRCVPISNHLYFYWYRQILGQKVEFLVSFYNNEISEKSEIFDDQFSVERPDGSNFTLKIRSTKLEDSAMYFCASSDRQDRGRDNYGYTFGSGTRLTVV.

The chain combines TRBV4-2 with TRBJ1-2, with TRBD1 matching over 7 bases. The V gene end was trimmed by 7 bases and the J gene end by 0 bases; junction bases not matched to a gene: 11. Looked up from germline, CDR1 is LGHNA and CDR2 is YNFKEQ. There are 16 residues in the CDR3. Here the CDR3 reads CASTHSRDSTNYGYTF. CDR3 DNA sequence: TGTGCCAGCACCCACTCCCGGGACAGCACTAACTATGGCTACACCTTC.

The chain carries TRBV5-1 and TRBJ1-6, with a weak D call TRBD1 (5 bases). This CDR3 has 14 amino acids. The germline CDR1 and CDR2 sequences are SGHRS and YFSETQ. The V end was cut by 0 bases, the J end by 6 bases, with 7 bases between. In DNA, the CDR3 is TGCGCCAGCAGCTTGGAGACAGTTAATTCACCCCTCCACTTT. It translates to CASSLETVNSPLHF.

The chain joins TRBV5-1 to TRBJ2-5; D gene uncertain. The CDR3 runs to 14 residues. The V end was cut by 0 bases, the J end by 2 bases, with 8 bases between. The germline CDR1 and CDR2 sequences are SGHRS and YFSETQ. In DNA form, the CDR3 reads TGCGCCAGCAGCTTGGGGGCCGAACAAGAGACCCAGTACTTC. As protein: CASSLGAEQETQYF.

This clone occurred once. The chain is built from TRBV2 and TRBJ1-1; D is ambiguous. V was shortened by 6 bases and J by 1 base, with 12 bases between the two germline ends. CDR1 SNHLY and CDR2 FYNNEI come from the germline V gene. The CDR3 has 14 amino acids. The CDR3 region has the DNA TGTGCCAGCAGGCTAGACGGAGGGAACACTGAAGCTTTCTTT. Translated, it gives CASRLDGGNTEAFF.

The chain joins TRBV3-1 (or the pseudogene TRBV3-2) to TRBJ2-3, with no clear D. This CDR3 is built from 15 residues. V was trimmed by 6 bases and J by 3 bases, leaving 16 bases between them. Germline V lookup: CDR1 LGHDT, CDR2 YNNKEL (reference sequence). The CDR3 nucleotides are TGTGCCAGCAGTCAAACATTCCTGAGGACAGATACGCAGTATTTT. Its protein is CASSQTFLRTDTQYF.

CDR3 coding DNA: TGCAGCGTCCCGAGGGTCCCCGGCCATGGGCTGTTTTTT. Its protein product is CSVPRVPGHGLFF. The chain combines TRBV29-1 with TRBJ2-2, with a tentative D call TRBD2 (5 bases). The CDR3 has 13 amino acids. V shed 6 bases and J shed 13 bases, with 21 bases lying between them. CDR1 SQVTM and CDR2 ANQGSEA come from the germline V gene.